The source of this T cell receptor (beta chain) is a study of human T cells and chemical hapten exposure. The overall study: DPC at 2% was the sensitizing agent, placed on about 2 cm by about 2 cm of upper inner arm skin. Mostly female patients had alopecia areata, totalis or universalis. Variation in per-sample TCR yields came mainly from small pooled library volume differences. Study-level results: Once DPC sensitization occurred, TCRs above 1 in 1000 frequency showed no change.

Time point indicated: pre-sensitization, week 0. The sample's treatment: therapeutic diphenylcyclopropenone sensitization with weekly scalp DPC. TCRdb re-called the RACE reads through MiXCR, storing one row per CDR3 protein. This table holds roughly 380,000 distinct CDR3 sequences, roughly 5.3% found once. This clonotype was seen a few times. Its antigen is still unknown. Material: whole blood, obtained in connection with sensitization to the hapten diphenylcyclopropenone (DPC). The source of this sequence is a woman aged 50 to 60 with alopecia areata. Some clones in this sample may be carry-over from other donors' samples.

The CDR3 nucleotides are TGTGCCAGCAGCGTAGATGTGGGGGCGGAAGAGACCCAGTACTTC. This codes for CASSVDVGAEETQYF. This rearrangement joins TRBV9 to TRBJ2-5; D is perhaps TRBD1 (6 bases). Germline CDR1 is SGDLS and CDR2 is YYNGEE. V lost 0 bases, J lost 3 bases, and 12 bases lay in between. This CDR3 contains 15 residues. The variable domain in full, completed from reference TRBV9 and TRBJ2-5, reads DSGVTQTPKHLITATGQRVTLRCSPRSGDLSVYWYQQSLDQGLQFLIQYYNGEERAKGNILERFSAQQFPDLHSELNLSSLELGDSALYFCASSVDVGAEETQYFGPGTRLLVL.